The 20 T cell receptor beta chains presented below share a single source sample, sequenced in a study of blood T cell repertoires in COVID-19. Sequencing used immunoSEQ multiplex PCR; TCRdb keeps in-frame clones, though not all of them. The table lists about 250,000 clones, 88% of them singletons. The sample was PBMCs or T cells enriched from blood (not recorded which). The receptors were gathered from a woman in her forties who had been exposed to COVID-19.

The J gene is TRBJ1-4, the V gene TRBV15, with TRBD1 identical over 8 bases. Germline V gene data show CDR1 as LNHNV and CDR2 as YYDKDF (reference sequence). The ends lost 2 bases at V and 8 bases at J; junction bases unmatched: 7. The CDR3 has 15 amino acids. The CDR3 region is CATSRKTGVVEKLFF. For the CDR3, the DNA is TGTGCCACCAGCAGAAAGACAGGGGTCGTGGAAAAACTGTTTTTT.

This sequence joins TRBV28 and TRBJ2-7, with 9 bases lining up with TRBD1. Germline CDR1 is MDHEN and CDR2 is SYDVKM. CDR3 length: 15 residues. The junction had 6 bases not matched to a gene; V was cut back by 3 bases and J by 3 bases. The CDR3 DNA reads as TGTGCCAGCAGTTTTACAGGGGGCCAATTCTACGAGCAGTACTTC. Amino acid sequence: CASSFTGGQFYEQYF.

V and J are TRBV5-1 and TRBJ1-1; D is unresolved. The V end was cut by 4 bases, the J end by 5 bases, with 9 bases between. This CDR3 has 12 residues. The V gene's germline CDR1 is SGHRS and CDR2 YFSETQ. CDR3: CASSGEWTEAFF. DNA of the CDR3: TGCGCCAGCAGCGGAGAGTGGACTGAAGCTTTCTTT.

This chain uses TRBV25-1 with TRBJ1-2; 10 bases map to TRBD1. The CDR3 is 15 residues long. V gave up 4 bases and J gave up 2 bases; unmatched junction bases: 4. Germline V gene sequence: CDR1 MGHDK, CDR2 SYGVNS. The CDR3 here is CASSAPDRGNYGYTF. The CDR3 bases are TGTGCCAGCAGTGCCCCGGACAGGGGGAACTATGGCTACACCTTC.

The chain carries TRBV25-1 and TRBJ2-1; tentative D call: TRBD1 (6 bases). The germline CDR1 and CDR2 sequences are MGHDK and SYGVNS. Trimming cost V 5 bases and J 6 bases, with 17 bases left between them. The CDR3 loop spans 15 amino acids. Here the CDR3 DNA reads TGTGCCAGCAGTAGATACAGGGTTAATAGCAATGAGCAGTTCTTC. Amino acid sequence: CASSRYRVNSNEQFF.

The V and J genes are TRBV10-3 and TRBJ2-5; TRBD2 aligns across 8 bases. Germline-derived CDR1 and CDR2 are ENHRY and SYGVKD. V lost 2 bases, J lost 2 bases, and 4 bases stayed unmatched. The CDR3 extends over 15 amino acids. CDR3 sequence (DNA): TGTGCCATCAGTGAGAGAGCGGGGGAACAAGAGACCCAGTACTTC. Residues: CAISERAGEQETQYF.

This clone has only a few counts. V usage is TRBV30 and J usage is TRBJ1-1, with a weak D call TRBD1 (5 bases). In germline, CDR1 is GTSNPN, CDR2 SVGIG (reference sequence). With 1 base removed from V and 1 base from J, the gap between germline ends came to 10 bases. The CDR3 extends over 14 amino acids. The CDR3 region is CAWSAYRTNTEAFF. The CDR3 DNA sequence: TGTGCCTGGAGTGCCTACAGGACGAACACTGAAGCTTTCTTT.

The chain carries TRBV12-3 or TRBV12-4 and TRBJ1-5; 10 nucleotides align to TRBD1. V shed 7 bases and J 4 bases; nucleotides not matched to a gene: 1. This CDR3 comprises 13 residues. The CDR3 region is CASKGQGNQPQHF. The CDR3 DNA reads as TGTGCCAGCAAGGGACAGGGGAATCAGCCCCAGCATTTT.

The chain links TRBV6-5 to TRBJ1-6; 9 bases are a match to TRBD1. V shed 3 bases and J 13 bases; nucleotides not matched to a gene: 7. Germline V gene sequence: CDR1 MNHEY, CDR2 SVGAGI. This CDR3 contains 14 residues. The CDR3 reads CASSYSGQGDPLHF. The CDR3, as DNA: TGTGCCAGCAGTTATTCGGGACAGGGTGATCCCCTCCACTTT.

J is TRBJ1-2 and V is TRBV28, with 8 positions matching TRBD1. Trimming cost V 5 bases and J 4 bases; bases outside gene matches: 3. Germline V lookup: CDR1 MDHEN, CDR2 SYDVKM. The CDR3 extends over 13 amino acids. The CDR3 protein is CASSAGTGYGYTF. Here the CDR3 DNA reads TGTGCCAGCAGTGCCGGGACAGGCTATGGCTACACCTTC.

The rearrangement uses TRBV5-5 and TRBJ1-1, with D tentatively TRBD1 (5 bases). Germline V gene data show CDR1 as SGHKS and CDR2 as YYEKEE (reference sequence). Trimming cost V 3 bases and J 1 base, with 13 bases left between them. This CDR3 spans 15 amino acids. As DNA, the CDR3 is TGTGCCAGCAGCTGGTCGGGACTGGGGAACACTGAAGCTTTCTTT. The encoded protein is CASSWSGLGNTEAFF.

This clone was detected once. The chain joins TRBV6-5 to TRBJ2-1, with no clear D. CDR1 is MNHEY, CDR2 SVGAGI, per germline. The CDR3 spans 13 residues. V shed 6 bases and J shed 1 base, with 7 bases lying between them. The DNA for the CDR3 is TGTGCCAGCAGCTCCAGTTCCTACAATGAGCAGTTCTTC. Translation gives CASSSSSYNEQFF.

This clone was seen a few times. The junction and the germline gene differ at one end; a read error may be behind it. This chain connects TRBV5-1 to TRBJ1-5, with a weak D call TRBD1 (6 bases). The V gene's germline CDR1 is SGHRS and CDR2 YFSETQ. This CDR3 has 15 residues. The CDR3 loop is CASSPQGLGNQPQHF. In DNA form, the CDR3 reads TGTGCCAGCAGCCCACAGGGTTTAGGCAATCAGCCCCAGCATTTT. Full variable domain (rest looked up from reference TRBV5-1 and TRBJ1-5): KAGVTQTPRYLIKTRGQQVTLSCSPISGHRSVSWYQQTPGQGLQFLFEYFSETQRNKGNFPGRFSGRQFSNSRSEMNVSTLELGDSALYLCASSPQGLGNQPQHFGDGTRLSIL.

There are many counts of this clone. The V gene is TRBV6-4, the J gene TRBJ2-3, with D possibly being TRBD2 (6 bases). Trimming took off 6 bases at V and 0 bases at J, with 10 bases between the two ends. This CDR3 comprises 14 residues. Germline V gene data show CDR1 as MRHNA and CDR2 as SNTAGT. Here the CDR3 reads CASSVSGSTDTQYF. In nucleotides, the CDR3 is TGTGCCAGCAGCGTTAGCGGTAGCACAGATACGCAGTATTTT.

The chain employs TRBV29-1 and TRBJ2-1, with 16 bases matching TRBD2. V was pared by 6 bases and J by 0 bases, with 5 bases of the junction left unmatched. In germline, CDR1 is SQVTM, CDR2 ANQGSEA. The CDR3 spans 17 residues. The CDR3 loop reads CSVDGTSGRASYNEQFF. DNA for the CDR3: TGCAGCGTCGACGGGACTAGCGGGAGGGCCTCCTACAATGAGCAGTTCTTC.

The chain uses TRBV20-1 and TRBJ2-7; a possible D gene is TRBD2 (6 bases). Germline-derived CDR1 and CDR2 are DFQATT and SNEGSKA (reference sequence). The CDR3 runs to 11 residues. CDR3 loop: CGNSGSYEQYV. DNA of the CDR3: TGCGGGAATAGCGGTTCCTACGAGCAGTACGTC.

The rearrangement joins TRBV30 to TRBJ2-3, with unresolved D. There are 12 residues in the CDR3. Germline CDR1 is GTSNPN and CDR2 is SVGIG (reference sequence). Trimming shortened V by 2 bases and J by 3 bases, and 6 bases separated the two germline ends. CDR3 coding DNA: TGTGCCTGGAGTCTGGAGACAGATACGCAGTATTTT. Protein product: CAWSLETDTQYF.

V is TRBV15 and J is TRBJ1-1; tentative D call: TRBD1 (6 bases). Germline V gene sequence: CDR1 LNHNV, CDR2 YYDKDF (reference sequence). V dropped 3 bases and J dropped 1 base, with 6 bases sitting between them. The CDR3 consists of 13 residues. CDR3 amino acids: CATSRDRNTEAFF. CDR3 coding DNA: TGTGCCACCAGCAGGGACAGGAACACTGAAGCTTTCTTT.

V is TRBV20-1 and J is TRBJ1-2; D is ambiguous. This CDR3 comprises 11 residues. Germline values: CDR1 DFQATT, CDR2 SNEGSKA (reference sequence). The V end lost 1 base, the J end lost 7 bases, and 7 bases lay between the germline ends. CDR3 residues: CSARVGSGYTF. CDR3 in DNA: TGCAGTGCTAGAGTAGGGAGTGGCTACACCTTC.

The chain is built from TRBV23-1 and TRBJ2-7; 10 bases are a match to TRBD1. TRBV23-1 is filed as an ORF, its function uncertain. V was clipped by 7 bases and J by 4 bases; unmatched bases: 7. This CDR3 is built from 14 residues. The CDR3: CASKPGQGLYEQYV. DNA of the CDR3: TGCGCCAGCAAGCCGGGACAGGGGCTTTACGAGCAGTACGTC.